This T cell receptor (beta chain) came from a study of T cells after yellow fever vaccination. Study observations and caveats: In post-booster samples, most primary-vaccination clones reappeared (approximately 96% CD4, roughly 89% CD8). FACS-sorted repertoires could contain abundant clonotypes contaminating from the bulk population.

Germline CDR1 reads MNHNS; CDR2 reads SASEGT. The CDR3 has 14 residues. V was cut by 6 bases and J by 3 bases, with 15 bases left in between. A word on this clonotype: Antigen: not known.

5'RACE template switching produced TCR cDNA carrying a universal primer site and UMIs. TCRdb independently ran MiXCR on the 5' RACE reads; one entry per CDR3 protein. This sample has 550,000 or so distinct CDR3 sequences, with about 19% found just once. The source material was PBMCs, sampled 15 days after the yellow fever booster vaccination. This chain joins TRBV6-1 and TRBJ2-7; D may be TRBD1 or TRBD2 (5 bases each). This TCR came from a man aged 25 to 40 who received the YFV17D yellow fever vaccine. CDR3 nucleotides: TGTGCCAGCAGCCGTGGGGGAGCGAACTACGAGCAGTACTTC. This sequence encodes CASSRGGANYEQYF.